This T cell receptor beta chain appears in the sequencing data of a study of immune cell composition in non-small cell lung cancer. Overall study findings and caveats: Adenocarcinomas with higher top tumour-associated clone frequency had more reactive TILs.

CDR3 size: 14 residues. Germline V gene lookup returns CDR1 SGDLS and CDR2 YYNGEE. V shed 6 bases, J shed 2 bases, and the junction held 6 bases outside the gene matches. Here immunoSEQ multiplex PCR was the method, and the copy in TCRdb shows in-frame clones only, minus some. Of some 5,000 clones listed, roughly 76% are singletons. As for this clone: Its antigen remains unidentified.

The sequenced material came from lung tumor tissue. This rearrangement joins TRBV9 to TRBJ2-3; 7 bases match TRBD1. This receptor was identified in a human donor with non-small cell lung cancer. The CDR3 loop reads CASNEGAHTDTQYF. The CDR3 bases are TGTGCCAGCAACGAGGGGGCGCACACAGATACGCAGTATTTT.